The table lists the clone carrying this T cell receptor (beta chain) with a count of one. This sample is drawn from a study of T cell changes during pregnancy in multiple sclerosis. Generated by immunoSEQ multiplex PCR, the TCRdb table keeps only in-frame clones and is missing some. The sample records roughly 38,000 clones, over 75% being singletons. The receptor comes from a female donor with multiple sclerosis, enrolled in a pregnancy study. This sample comprised CD4+ T cells from peripheral blood mononuclear cells, obtained before pregnancy.

The CDR3 DNA reads TGTGCCAGCAGTTTGTCGTCGAATCAGCCCCAGCATTTT. Residues: CASSLSSNQPQHF. The genes are TRBV27 and TRBJ1-5, with D unclear. The CDR3 consists of 13 residues. CDR1 MNHEY and CDR2 SMNVEV come from the germline V gene (reference sequence). V dropped 3 bases and J dropped 4 bases, with 7 bases sitting between them.